The rows below give T cell receptor beta chains drawn from one sample of a study of shared clonotypes between healthy human individuals. TCRdb keeps only in-frame clones here, not all; method: immunoSEQ multiplex PCR. Among 2.3 million or so clones listed, 80% to 95% were seen once. Sequencing input: naive CD4+ T cells from PBMCs. The receptors were sampled from a man aged 18 to 35 in good health. Some clones in this sample may be carry-over from other donors' samples. Each CDR3 is given with its conserved first and last residue. D genes are given only for firm matches. The size of a clone is reported for some rows only, either as once, few or many, or as a class for expanded clones.

TRBJ1-5,TRBV6-1,TRBD1,NA,TGTGCCAGCAGCCCCGACAGGGCATGGCAGCCCCAGCATTTT,CASSPDRAWQPQHF
TRBJ2-2,TRBV11-3,NA,once,TGTGCCAGCAGCTTAGGGAGCGTTGGGACGGTGAACACCGGGGAGCTGTTTTTT,CASSLGSVGTVNTGELFF
TRBJ1-6,TRBV6-5,TRBD1,NA,TGTGCCAGCAGTTGGGACAGCGCTAATAATTCACCCCTCCACTTT,CASSWDSANNSPLHF
TRBJ1-5,TRBV5-6,NA,NA,TGTGCCAGCAGCTCAAGGACCGGGGGAAATCAGCCCCAGCATTTT,CASSSRTGGNQPQHF
TRBJ2-7,TRBV30,TRBD1,NA,TGTGCCTGGACCAAGGACAGGGGGCTCTACGAGCAGTACTTC,CAWTKDRGLYEQYF
TRBJ1-2,TRBV6-1,TRBD1,NA,TGTGCCAGCAGATCCTCAGGGGGACATGGCTACACCTTC,CASRSSGGHGYTF
TRBJ2-1,TRBV7-8,NA,once,TGTGCCAGCAGCCCACCCGGGGGGCACAATGAGCAGTTCTTC,CASSPPGGHNEQFF
TRBJ1-5,TRBV12-2,NA,NA,TGTGCAAGTCGCTCCCGGACAGGGTGCCAGCCCCAGCATTTT,CASRSRTGCQPQHF
TRBJ2-1,TRBV5-1,NA,NA,TGCGCCAGCAGCCCGGGACGGATCTACAATGAGCAGTTCTTC,CASSPGRIYNEQFF
TRBJ2-3,TRBV7-3,TRBD2,NA,TGTGCCAGCAGCTTAAGCCTCTCTAGCGGTGGCACAGATACGCAGTATTTT,CASSLSLSSGGTDTQYF
TRBJ2-2,TRBV28,TRBD2,NA,TGTGCCAGCATCCCTTCGGGTGAGCTAGCGGGAGGAGCGAACACCGGGGAGCTGTTTTTT,CASIPSGELAGGANTGELFF
TRBJ1-1,TRBV5-1,NA,NA,TGCGCCAGCAGCAGCAGGGGCGGGGGGACTGAAGCTTTCTTT,CASSSRGGGTEAFF
TRBJ1-1,TRBV7-9,NA,NA,TGTGCCAGCAGCTGGGGGGATATATCGAACACTGAAGCTTTCTTT,CASSWGDISNTEAFF
TRBJ2-1,TRBV7-3,TRBD1,NA,TGTGCCAGCAGCTTATTCCGTGGGACAGGAAACAATGAGCAGTTCTTC,CASSLFRGTGNNEQFF
TRBJ1-2,TRBV19,NA,NA,TGTGCCAGTAGTACACCGAGTAGGAACTATGGCTACACCTTC,CASSTPSRNYGYTF
TRBJ1-4,TRBV19,NA,NA,TGTGCCAGTAGTATTGGTGGGGGAGGTGAAAAACTGTTTTTT,CASSIGGGGEKLFF
TRBJ1-3,TRBV4-1,NA,NA,TGCGCCAGCAGCCAACCTCGACAGAAAGGAAACACCATATATTTT,CASSQPRQKGNTIYF